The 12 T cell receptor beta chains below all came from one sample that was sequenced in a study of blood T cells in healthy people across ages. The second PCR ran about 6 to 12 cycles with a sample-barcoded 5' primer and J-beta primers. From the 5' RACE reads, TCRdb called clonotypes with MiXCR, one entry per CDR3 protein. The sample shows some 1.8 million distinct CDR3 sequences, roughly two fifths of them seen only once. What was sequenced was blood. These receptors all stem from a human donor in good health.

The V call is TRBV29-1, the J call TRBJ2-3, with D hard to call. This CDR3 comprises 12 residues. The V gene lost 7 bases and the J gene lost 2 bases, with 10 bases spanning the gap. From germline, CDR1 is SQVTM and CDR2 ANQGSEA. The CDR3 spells CSAPRNTDTQYF. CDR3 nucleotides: TGCAGCGCTCCCAGAAACACAGATACGCAGTATTTT.

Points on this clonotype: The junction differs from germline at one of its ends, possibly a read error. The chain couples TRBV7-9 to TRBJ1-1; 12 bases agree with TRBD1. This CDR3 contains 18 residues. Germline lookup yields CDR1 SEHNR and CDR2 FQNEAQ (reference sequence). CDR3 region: CASSGSRDRGRTDTEAFF. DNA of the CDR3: TGTGCCAGCAGCGGGTCCCGGGACAGGGGGCGCACGGACACTGAGGCTTTCTTT. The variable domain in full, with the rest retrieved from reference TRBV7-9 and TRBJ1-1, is DTGVSQNPRHKITKRGQNVTFRCDPISEHNRLYWYRQTLGQGPEFLTYFQNEAQLEKSRLLSDRFSAERPKGSFSTLEIQRTEQGDSAMYLCASSGSRDRGRTDTEAFFGQGTRLTVV.

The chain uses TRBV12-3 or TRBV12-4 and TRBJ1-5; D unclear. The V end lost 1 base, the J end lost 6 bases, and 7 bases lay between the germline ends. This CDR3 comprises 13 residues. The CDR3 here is CASSLGNSQPQHF. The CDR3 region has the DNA TGTGCCAGCAGTTTAGGGAACAGTCAGCCCCAGCATTTT.

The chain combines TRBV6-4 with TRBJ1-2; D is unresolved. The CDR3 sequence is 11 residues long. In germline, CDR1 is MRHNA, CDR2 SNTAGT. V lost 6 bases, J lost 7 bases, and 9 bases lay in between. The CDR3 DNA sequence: TGTGCCAGCAGGGGAGACGGTGGCTACACCTTC. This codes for CASRGDGGYTF.

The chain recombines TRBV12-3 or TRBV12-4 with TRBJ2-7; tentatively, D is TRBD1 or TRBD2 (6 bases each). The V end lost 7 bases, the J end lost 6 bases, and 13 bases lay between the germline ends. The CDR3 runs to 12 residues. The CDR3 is CASTRGAGEQYF. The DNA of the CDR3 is TGTGCCAGCACAAGGGGGGCTGGCGAGCAGTACTTC.

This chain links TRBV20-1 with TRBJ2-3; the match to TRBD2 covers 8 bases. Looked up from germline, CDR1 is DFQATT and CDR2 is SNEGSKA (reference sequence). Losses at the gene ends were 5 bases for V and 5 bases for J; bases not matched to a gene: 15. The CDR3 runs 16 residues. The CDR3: CSASLRGSGERDTQYF. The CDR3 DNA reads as TGCAGTGCTTCCCTCCGAGGTAGCGGGGAGCGAGATACGCAGTATTTT.

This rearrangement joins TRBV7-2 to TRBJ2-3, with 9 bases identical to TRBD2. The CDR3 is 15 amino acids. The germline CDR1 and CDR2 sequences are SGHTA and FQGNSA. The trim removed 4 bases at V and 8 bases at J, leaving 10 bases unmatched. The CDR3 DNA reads TGTGCCAGCAGCTCGCGGGGGGGCCTCTCAGGTACGCAGTATTTT. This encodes CASSSRGGLSGTQYF.

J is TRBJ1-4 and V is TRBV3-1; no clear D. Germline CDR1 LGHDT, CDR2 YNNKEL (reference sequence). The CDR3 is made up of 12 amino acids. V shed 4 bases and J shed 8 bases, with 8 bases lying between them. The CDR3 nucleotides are TGTGCCAGCAGCCGCCAGTGGGAAAAACTGTTTTTT. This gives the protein CASSRQWEKLFF.

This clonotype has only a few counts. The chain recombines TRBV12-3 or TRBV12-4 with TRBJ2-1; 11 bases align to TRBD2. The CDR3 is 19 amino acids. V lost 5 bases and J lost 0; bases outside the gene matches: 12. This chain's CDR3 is CASSVSIPSGGSSYNEQFF. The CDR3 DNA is TGTGCCAGCAGTGTCTCAATCCCTAGCGGGGGGAGCTCCTACAATGAGCAGTTCTTC.

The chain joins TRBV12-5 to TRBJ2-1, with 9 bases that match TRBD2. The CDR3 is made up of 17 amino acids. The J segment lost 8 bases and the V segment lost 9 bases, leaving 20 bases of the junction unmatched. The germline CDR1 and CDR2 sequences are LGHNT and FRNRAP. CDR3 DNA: TGTGCTAGCGCGGGGGGGTTTCCCCTCTATAGTAGGCATGAGCAGTTCTTC. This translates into CASAGGFPLYSRHEQFF.

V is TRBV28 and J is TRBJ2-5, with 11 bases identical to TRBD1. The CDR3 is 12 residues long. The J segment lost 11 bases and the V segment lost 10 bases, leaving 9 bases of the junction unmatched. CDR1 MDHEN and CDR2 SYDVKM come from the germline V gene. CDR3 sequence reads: CAIGQGAGEQYF. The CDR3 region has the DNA TGTGCCATTGGACAGGGGGCGGGGGAGCAGTACTTC.

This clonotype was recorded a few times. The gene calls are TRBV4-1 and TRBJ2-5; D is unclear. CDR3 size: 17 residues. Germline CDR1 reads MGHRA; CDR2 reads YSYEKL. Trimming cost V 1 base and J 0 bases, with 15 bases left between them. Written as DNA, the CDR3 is TGCGCCAGCAGCCAAGGACGGCAGGAACCCAACCAAGAGACCCAGTACTTC. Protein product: CASSQGRQEPNQETQYF.